The 16 T cell receptor beta chains given below trace back to one sample, sequenced in a study of tumor-infiltrating lymphocytes in primary liver carcinoma. TCR beta cDNA was reverse-transcribed from 400 to 500 ng of total RNA. The reaction used a constant-region primer and ProtoScript II reverse transcriptase. Slightly modified ARM-PCR, run as three nested multiplex PCR rounds, produced the TCR beta libraries. In the first two PCR rounds, TRBV1-TRBV30 forward primers were paired with a C-beta reverse primer, and each round lasted 10 cycles. Using its own MiXCR run on the multiplex PCR reads, TCRdb lists one record per CDR3 protein. The table lists roughly 120,000 distinct CDR3 sequences, 50% to 65% of them singletons. Scientists recovered RNA and DNA together from approximately 20-30 mg of unsorted bulk tissue. Sequenced input: liver tumor tissue from sampling region 1. The sample's subset: tumor region T1, superior pole. These TCRs come from a woman aged 55-70 years with primary liver carcinoma and hepatitis B virus infection.

A note on this clonotype: Without the conserved terminal phenylalanine or tryptophan, this CDR3 likely stems from a read error. The V gene is TRBV28, the J gene TRBJ1-1; D is ambiguous. Germline V lookup: CDR1 MDHEN, CDR2 SYDVKM. The V end lost 5 bases, the J end lost 0 bases, and 4 bases lay between the germline ends. CDR3 length: 12 amino acids. The CDR3 DNA is TGTGCCAGCAGTCTCATGAACACTGAAGCTTTCCTT. Its translation: CASSLMNTEAFL.

On this clonotype: A much larger clone differs from this one at a single base, so this may be a read error. V is TRBV12-5 and J is TRBJ1-1; D may be TRBD1 (5 bases). Deletions cut 7 bases from V and 2 bases from J, with 11 bases between. CDR3 length: 13 amino acids. The V gene's germline CDR1 is LGHNT and CDR2 FRNRAP. Written as DNA, the CDR3 is TGTGCTAGTGTCCACGACAGAAACACTGAAGCTTTCTTT. This sequence encodes CASVHDRNTEAFF.

This clonotype was counted many times. The chain carries TRBV12-3 or TRBV12-4 and TRBJ2-1, with 7 bases aligning to TRBD2. The trim removed 4 bases at V and 8 bases at J, leaving 11 bases unmatched. This CDR3 has 15 amino acids. CDR3 sequence reads: CASSYRTRGFDEQFF. The CDR3 DNA is TGTGCCAGCAGTTACCGGACTAGGGGTTTCGATGAGCAGTTCTTC.

As to this clonotype: At one boundary the junction diverges from the germline segment, which might be a read error. The J gene is TRBJ2-7, the V gene TRBV11-3, with D uncertain. Germline CDR1 is SGHNT and CDR2 is YENEEA. The CDR3 sequence is 11 residues long. The CDR3 DNA follows: TGTGCCAGCAGCTTTACCTACGAGCAGAAATTC. Protein product: CASSFTYEQKF.

This clonotype was picked up many times. The genes are TRBV6-1 and TRBJ2-7, with 9 nucleotides matching TRBD1. CDR1 is MNHNS, CDR2 SASEGT, per germline. V dropped 3 bases and J dropped 3; count of bases not matched to a gene: 9. This CDR3 spans 16 amino acids. The CDR3 bases are TGTGCCAGCAGTGAGTTCGCGGGACAGGGCTTCTACGAGCAGTACTTC. Its translation: CASSEFAGQGFYEQYF.

Of note for this clonotype: Germline and junction disagree at one end, which may indicate a read error. The chain recombines TRBV11-2 with TRBJ1-2, with TRBD1 as a possible D gene (5 bases). The CDR3 contains 15 residues. The germline V gene has CDR1 SGHAT and CDR2 FQNNGV. CDR3 region: CASSLENGAYYGYTF. The CDR3 DNA reads as TGTGCCAGCAGCTTAGAGAATGGGGCCTACTATGGTTACACCTTC.

Regarding this clonotype: This may be a read error, as it is one base from a much larger clone. The rearrangement links TRBV6-1 to TRBJ1-1; no clear D gene. Trimming took 5 bases from V and 10 from J, leaving 29 bases between them. Germline-derived CDR1 and CDR2 are MNHNS and SASEGT. This CDR3 has 17 amino acids. CDR3 residues: CASSRNPLEASPSIAFF. The CDR3, as DNA: TGTGCCAGCAGTCGTAACCCCCTTGAAGCGAGCCCGTCAATAGCTTTCTTT.

In regard to this clonotype: A much more abundant neighbour one base away suggests this may be a read error. V is TRBV4-2 and J is TRBJ2-1, with 7 bases aligning to TRBD1. Germline V CDR1 and CDR2: LGHNA, YNFKEQ. V was clipped by 4 bases and J by 6 bases; unmatched bases: 12. The CDR3 sequence is 16 residues long. CDR3: CASSPSDRDSGNEQFF. For the CDR3, the DNA is TGTGCCAGCAGCCCGAGCGACAGGGATAGTGGCAATGAGCAGTTCTTC.

This clonotype is labeled medium-sized. This chain uses TRBV11-2 with TRBJ2-7, with D hard to call. Germline lookup yields CDR1 SGHAT and CDR2 FQNNGV. CDR3 length: 11 residues. V lost 5 bases, J lost 3 bases, and 5 bases lay in between. The chain's CDR3 is CASSPDYEQYF. In nucleotides, the CDR3 is TGTGCCAGCAGCCCGGACTACGAGCAGTACTTC.

Comment on this clonotype: At one end the junction does not follow the germline gene, possibly because of a read error. The chain uses TRBV11-1 and TRBJ1-5; D might be TRBD1 (5 bases). CDR3 size: 16 residues. Germline CDR1 is SGHAT and CDR2 is FQDESV (reference sequence). Written as DNA, the CDR3 is TGTACCAGTAGCCTACCACATAGGGCACGGGGCCAGCCCCAGCATTTT. It specifies CTSSLPHRARGQPQHF.

This clonotype was seen just once. The germline gene is not matched at one end of the junction; a read error may be the cause. The chain recombines TRBV11-2 with TRBJ2-2; possibly TRBD1 or TRBD2 for D (5 bases each). The CDR3 covers 15 residues. CDR1 is SGHAT and CDR2 is FQNNGV in the germline V gene. The CDR3 here is CATSSRGGNTGELFF. DNA of the CDR3: TGTGCCACCAGCTCACGTGGGGGGAACACCGGGGAGCTGTTTTTT. Full variable domain (rest looked up from reference TRBV11-2 and TRBJ2-2): EAGVAQSPRYKIIEKRQSVAFWCNPISGHATLYWYQQILGQGPKLLIQFQNNGVVDDSQLPKDRFSAERLKGVDSTLKIQPAKLEDSAVYLCATSSRGGNTGELFFGEGSRLTVL.

A word on this clonotype: A read error may account for a junction end that differs from germline. The chain is built from TRBV12-3 or TRBV12-4 and TRBJ1-1; the match to TRBD1 covers 7 bases. The length of the CDR3 is 14 residues. Written as DNA, the CDR3 is TGTGCCAGCAGACACGACAGGGCAGGGGCTGAAGCTCTCTTT. It yields the protein CASRHDRAGAEALF.

About this clonotype itself: At one end, the junction sequence differs from germline, possibly due to a read error. The V and J genes are TRBV6-6 and TRBJ2-1; 7 nucleotides agree with TRBD2. CDR1 is MNHNY, CDR2 SVGAGI, per germline (reference sequence). The CDR3 has 14 residues. The CDR3 DNA reads TGTGCCAGCAGAGGACTAGTTAATAACAATGAGCACTTCTTC. Residues: CASRGLVNNNEHFF.

This clonotype was detected a few times. The J gene is TRBJ1-5, the V gene TRBV30; 7 nucleotides agree with TRBD1. Germline V CDR1 and CDR2: GTSNPN, SVGIG (reference sequence). Losses at the gene ends were 1 base for V and 1 base for J; bases not matched to a gene: 4. This CDR3 contains 15 residues. The CDR3 spells CAWSEGTVSNQPQHF. DNA of the CDR3: TGTGCCTGGAGTGAGGGGACAGTCAGCAATCAGCCCCAGCATTTT.

This clonotype appeared once. A clone one base away is much larger, so this may be a read error. The V and J genes are TRBV6-5 and TRBJ2-7, with TRBD2 identical over 8 bases. With V trimmed by 4 bases and J by 0 bases, 5 bases remained unmatched. Germline CDR1 and CDR2: MNHEY and SVGAGI. CDR3 size: 15 residues. For the CDR3, the DNA is TGTGCCAGCAGTTGCATCGCGGGAGGCTCCTACGAGCAGTACTTC. It codes for CASSCIAGGSYEQYF.

In its sample, this clonotype was seen many times. V and J are TRBV10-3 and TRBJ1-4; D gene uncertain. CDR3 length: 14 amino acids. The V gene lost 4 bases and the J gene lost 0 bases, with 6 bases spanning the gap. Germline loops: CDR1 ENHRY, CDR2 SYGVKD. In DNA, the CDR3 is TGTGCCATCAGTGCAGCTGCAACTAATGAAAAACTGTTTTTT. It codes for CAISAAATNEKLFF.